One sample yielded the 12 T cell receptor beta chains listed below, sequenced in a study of shared clonotypes between healthy human individuals. The table came from immunoSEQ multiplex PCR; TCRdb's copy has only in-frame clones and leaves some out. The table lists over a million clones, 78% of them singletons. Sequencing was carried out using memory CD4+ T cells from PBMCs. Specified subset: CD45RA-negative fraction. The receptors come from a man aged 18 to 30 in good health. Some clones in this sample may be carry-over from other donors' samples.

V gene TRBV2 combines with J gene TRBJ2-6; D unclear. CDR3 length: 15 amino acids. V was shortened by 5 bases and J by 0 bases, with 8 bases between the two germline ends. Looked up from germline, CDR1 is SNHLY and CDR2 is FYNNEI. CDR3 sequence: CASSLDNSGANVLTF. The DNA for the CDR3 is TGTGCCAGCAGTTTAGATAACTCTGGGGCCAACGTCCTGACTTTC.

The chain combines TRBV25-1 with TRBJ2-7, with 10 positions matching TRBD1. V shed 1 base, J shed 6 bases, and the junction held 6 bases outside the gene matches. Germline values: CDR1 MGHDK, CDR2 SYGVNS. This CDR3 comprises 15 residues. CDR3 in DNA: TGTGCCAGCAGTGAATTGGGACAGGGGTTCCGCGAGCAGTACTTC. Translation: CASSELGQGFREQYF.

This sequence joins TRBV7-2 and TRBJ2-5, with D possibly being TRBD2 (6 bases). Trimming shortened V by 4 bases and J by 5 bases, and 17 bases separated the two germline ends. Germline values: CDR1 SGHTA, CDR2 FQGNSA. This CDR3 has 15 amino acids. CDR3 DNA sequence: TGTGCCAGCAGCTATAACAGCGGGTCGGGGGAGACCCAGTACTTC. Translating it yields CASSYNSGSGETQYF. Full variable domain (remainder filled in from reference TRBV7-2 and TRBJ2-5): GAGVSQSPSNKVTEKGKDVELRCDPISGHTALYWYRQSLGQGLEFLIYFQGNSAPDKSGLPSDRFSAERTGGSVSTLTIQRTQQEDSAVYLCASSYNSGSGETQYFGPGTRLLVL.

This clone has just one count. The chain has TRBV27 and TRBJ2-1; 11 positions agree with TRBD2. The V gene end was trimmed by 4 bases and the J gene end by 4 bases; junction bases not matched to a gene: 6. The CDR3 has 16 amino acids. Germline values: CDR1 MNHEY, CDR2 SMNVEV (reference sequence). The CDR3 loop reads CASSSGTSGPYNEQFF. The CDR3 DNA reads as TGTGCCAGCAGTTCCGGGACTAGCGGACCATACAATGAGCAGTTCTTC.

The rearrangement uses TRBV7-2 and TRBJ2-2; TRBD2 is a possible D gene (5 bases). V was pared by 2 bases and J by 1 base, with 17 bases between. The length of the CDR3 is 18 residues. In germline, CDR1 is SGHTA, CDR2 FQGNSA. The chain's CDR3 is CASSLRPTRPVNTGELFF. Here the CDR3 DNA reads TGTGCCAGCAGCTTAAGGCCAACTAGACCCGTGAACACCGGGGAGCTGTTTTTT.

This rearrangement joins TRBV14 to TRBJ1-1; D gene uncertain. Germline V gene sequence: CDR1 SGHDN, CDR2 FVKESK. The CDR3 sequence is 13 residues long. Trimming stripped 2 bases from V and 4 bases from J, with 8 bases between. CDR3 in amino acids: CASSQYLGTEAFF. CDR3 nucleotides: TGTGCCAGCAGCCAATACTTAGGCACTGAAGCTTTCTTT.

The chain employs TRBV5-1 and TRBJ2-3; either TRBD1 or TRBD2 may supply D (5 bases each). The germline V gene encodes CDR1 SGHRS and CDR2 YFSETQ. The CDR3 length is 19 residues. V lost 4 bases to trimming and J lost 2 bases, with 26 bases between them. CDR3 sequence (DNA): TGCGCCAGCAGCCCTACAGTGGGACCGCCGTATTATAACACAGATACGCAGTATTTT. Protein sequence: CASSPTVGPPYYNTDTQYF.

The table lists this clone with a few counts. This CDR3 is also generated by other DNA sequences in the sample. CDR3: CASSSALNTEAFF. The DNA of the CDR3 is TGTGCCAGCAGTTCGGCCCTGAACACTGAAGCTTTCTTT. This sequence joins TRBV6-5 and TRBJ1-1, with D hard to call. V shed 4 bases and J shed 0 bases, with 6 bases lying between them. The CDR3 is made up of 13 amino acids. The germline V gene has CDR1 MNHEY and CDR2 SVGAGI.

J is TRBJ1-5 and V is TRBV19; D perhaps matches TRBD1 (6 bases). The V end was cut by 4 bases, the J end by 1 base, with 11 bases between. Germline lookup yields CDR1 LNHDA and CDR2 SQIVND (reference sequence). CDR3 length equals 15 residues. The CDR3 sequence: CASSTYRVSNQPQHF. CDR3 DNA sequence: TGTGCCAGTAGTACTTACAGGGTAAGCAATCAGCCCCAGCATTTT.

The chain recombines TRBV4-2 with TRBJ1-2, with D hard to call. Germline CDR1 is LGHNA and CDR2 is YNFKEQ. The V gene lost 0 bases and the J gene lost 5 bases, with 10 bases spanning the gap. The CDR3 is 14 residues long. In nucleotides, the CDR3 is TGTGCCAGCAGCCAAGATAAACTGGCGTATGGCTACACCTTC. This codes for CASSQDKLAYGYTF.

This clone was counted a few times. The CDR3, as DNA: TGTGCCAGCAGCCTAACAAGCGGAGGCTATGGCTACACCTTC. It translates to CASSLTSGGYGYTF. The chain combines TRBV28 with TRBJ1-2; D remains unclear. The CDR3 is 14 residues long. Trimming shortened V by 6 bases and J by 4 bases, and 15 bases separated the two germline ends. The germline CDR1 and CDR2 sequences are MDHEN and SYDVKM.

This chain joins TRBV10-3 and TRBJ1-2; D uncertain. The CDR3 spans 13 residues. CDR1 and CDR2 (germline): ENHRY, SYGVKD. The V and J ends lost 7 bases and 6 bases respectively, with 15 bases between them. CDR3 sequence: CAIKRYEKNGYTF. The CDR3 nucleotides read TGTGCCATCAAACGTTATGAGAAGAATGGCTACACCTTC.